This T cell receptor beta chain was sequenced during a study of CD8 T cells in Susac syndrome. Germline CDR1 is GTSNPN and CDR2 is SVGIG (reference sequence). Trimming cost V 5 bases and J 5 bases, with 10 bases left between them. CDR3 size: 12 residues. CD8+ and CD4+ T cells from blood underwent TCR beta sequencing, which was carried out in a high-throughput format. cDNA came from around 0.5 to 1 ug RNA primed by random hexamers. It was immunoSEQ multiplex PCR that amplified TCR beta CDR3 across 54 Vbeta and 13 Jbeta. TCRdb reprocessed the immunoSEQ multiplex PCR reads via MiXCR and lists one record per CDR3 protein. The data hold about 150,000 distinct CDR3 sequences, with under 95% observed a single time.

The sample was CD4+ T cells from PBMCs. The receptor's source is a human donor with multiple sclerosis. The V call is TRBV30, the J call TRBJ2-1; a possible D gene is TRBD2 (5 bases). CDR3 nucleotide sequence: TGTGCCTGGGGTCCCGGGAACAATGAGCAGTTCTTC. Amino acids: CAWGPGNNEQFF.